The source of this T cell receptor (beta chain) is a study of beta chain features in type 1 diabetes (dated by TCRdb to 2016 to 2018). Study-wide context: Patients and healthy donors did not differ in mean age, gender distribution, total cell number or subset yield. A total of 107,917,701 sorted cells were examined across all samples, and a strong correlation was observed between cell number per subset and RNA yield. The study compared the TCRB repertoires of sorted circulating CD4+ T cell subsets in recently diagnosed type 1 diabetes patients with those in matched healthy donors. Naive and central memory subsets were obtained from all 30 or so donors, but regulatory and stem cell-like memory subsets were isolated from only 8 patients and about 8 healthy donors.

This clone has a single count. Its antigen is not yet known. Per-base qualities were not stored, and no clone one base away is much larger. From each donor, a single peripheral blood sample of 100 to 150 mL on average was drawn into heparinised tubes. A BD FACSAria II and a panel including CD45RO, CCR7, CD25, CD127, CD95 and CD27 were used to sort naive, central memory, regulatory and stem cell-like memory CD4+ T cells. Every sorted population had a purity above 98%. PBMCs were separated immediately by Lymphoprep density gradient centrifugation and were stained directly, without being cultured. So that batch effects would be minimized, each experiment stained and sorted samples in pairs, pairing one healthy donor with one patient. The entire isolated RNA was reverse transcribed using the High Capacity cDNA Reverse Transcription Kit, and thus expressed TCRB transcripts were sequenced. Naive, central memory and regulatory T cell samples underwent deep immunoSEQ sequencing, averaging about 3.57 million total reads per sample. After sorted cells were lysed in RLT buffer, RNA was extracted with DNase-treated RNeasy Micro or Mini kits, with the choice depending on cell number. Each cell subset was processed on its own to prevent cross-contamination, while patient and healthy donor samples were processed together. The immunoSEQ multiplex PCR was used to amplify TCRB sequences from cDNA, generating 87-bp fragments that spanned the CDR3 region. The amplicons were sequenced using the Illumina HiSeq platform. Under the source paper's analysis protocol: Synthetic template baselines were used to correct PCR bias computationally, reads within Hamming distance 2 were collapsed together, and singletons that could not be merged were discarded. Reads were aligned against IMGT to assign V, D and J genes, CDR3 length and insertions or deletions at six rearrangement sites. Within each subset, clonotype counts were normalized to sorted cell number, and only after that were true diversity and Gini coefficients computed with the tcR R package. The overlap coefficient, calculated on TCRB nucleotide sequences, was used to measure repertoire sharing. Out-of-frame TCRB sequences from naive cells were analyzed to stand in for the pre-selection repertoire. Here the immuneACCESS table is served through TCRdb, limited to in-frame sequences with V and J called. Missing clones are a known gap in these copies; in checked studies unresolved V genes cover under half, and the rest lacks a known reason. V and J calls and clone size follow that table, whereas D and trimming were derived from the DNA. This sample holds around 250,000 clones; roughly an eighth were observed only once. Under 0.02% of the sample goes to the ten largest clones.

Study-wide findings and limitations: At VDJ recombination sites, type 1 diabetes patients had fewer insertions and more deleted nucleotides, which implies abnormalities in thymic rearrangement. Because cDNA was sequenced instead of genomic DNA, activated cells with high expression could be over-represented, although the groups did not differ in activation or CD3 levels. Because small numbers of individuals were included in the HLA sub-analyses, any influence of HLA type on TCRB rearrangement was left unresolved. A moderate but significant shortening of TCRB CDR3 length was observed in type 1 diabetes patients in all four CD4+ subsets. Naive, central memory and regulatory TCRB repertoires appeared to be more similar among patients than among healthy donors. PCR might favor shorter templates, but patient and control samples were amplified and corrected together, so any skew would affect both groups equally.

Based on the germline V gene, the CDR1 and CDR2 sequences are SGHTA and FQGTGA. The CDR3 numbers 14 residues from cysteine through phenylalanine. Only CDR3 DNA remains: 42 bases, in frame from the first base. V is reduced by 1 base and J by 8 bases, leaving a spacing of 12 bases between them. This sequence uses TRBV7-3 and TRBJ2-1; no D gene can be assigned with confidence. The origin of this receptor is a man aged 25-45 years with type 1 diabetes. Sequencing input: naive CD4+ T cells from blood. The cell subset or site tag for this specimen amounts to: true naive CD4+ T cells. The base sequence is TGTGCCAGCAGCTTAAGTTCCCTAGAGGATGAGCAGTTCTTC. This is translated as CASSLSSLEDEQFF.